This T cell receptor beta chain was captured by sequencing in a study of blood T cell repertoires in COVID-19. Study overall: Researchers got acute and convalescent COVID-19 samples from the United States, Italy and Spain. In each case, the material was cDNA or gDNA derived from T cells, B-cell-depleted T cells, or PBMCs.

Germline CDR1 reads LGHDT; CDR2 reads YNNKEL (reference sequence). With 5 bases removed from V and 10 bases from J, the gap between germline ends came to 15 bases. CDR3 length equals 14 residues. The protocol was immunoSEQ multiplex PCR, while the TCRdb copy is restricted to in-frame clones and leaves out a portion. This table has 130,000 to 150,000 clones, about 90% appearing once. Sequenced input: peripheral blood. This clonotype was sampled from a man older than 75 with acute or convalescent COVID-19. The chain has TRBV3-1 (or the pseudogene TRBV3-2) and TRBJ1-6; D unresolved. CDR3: CASSARQAASPLHF. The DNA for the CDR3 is TGTGCCAGCAGCGCCCGACAAGCCGCCTCACCCCTCCACTTT.